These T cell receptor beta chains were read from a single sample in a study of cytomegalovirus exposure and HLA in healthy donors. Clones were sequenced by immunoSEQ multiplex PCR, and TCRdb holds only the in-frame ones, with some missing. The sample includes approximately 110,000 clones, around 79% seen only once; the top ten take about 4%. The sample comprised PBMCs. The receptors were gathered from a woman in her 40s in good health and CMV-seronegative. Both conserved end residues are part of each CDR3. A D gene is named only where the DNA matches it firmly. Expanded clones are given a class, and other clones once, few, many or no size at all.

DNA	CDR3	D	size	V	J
TGCAGCGTCCGACTAGAAACCTACGAGCAGTACTTC	CSVRLETYEQYF	-	-	TRBV29-1	TRBJ2-7
TGTGCCAGCAGCCTGCAGGGACAAAAGGCTTTCTTT	CASSLQGQKAFF	-	medium-sized	TRBV5-4	TRBJ1-1
TGCGCCAGCAGCTCACTAGCGGGGGAGGCTTACGAGCAGTACTTC	CASSSLAGEAYEQYF	TRBD2	-	TRBV5-1	TRBJ2-7
TGCGCCAGCAGTCCTGGCGGGGTCACCTACGAGCAGTACTTC	CASSPGGVTYEQYF	-	-	TRBV4-1	TRBJ2-7
TGTGCCATCAGTGCCGGGGAAATTCCCTACGAGCAGTACTTC	CAISAGEIPYEQYF	-	few	TRBV10-3	TRBJ2-7
TGCGCCAGCAGCTTGGTAGGGACAGGGGCTGAAGCTTTCTTT	CASSLVGTGAEAFF	TRBD1	-	TRBV5-1	TRBJ1-1
TGTGCCAGCAGTCCTCGACTAGCGGGTTTCCGCAATGAGCAGTTCTTC	CASSPRLAGFRNEQFF	TRBD2	-	TRBV7-2	TRBJ2-1
TGTGCCATCAGTGAGTCGACTCAAAAGGGGTATGGCTACACCTTC	CAISESTQKGYGYTF	-	few	TRBV10-3	TRBJ1-2
TGTGCCAGCAGCTTTGGGGACAGGGGGCATGGCGGGGAGCTGTTTTTT	CASSFGDRGHGGELFF	TRBD1	-	TRBV7-2	TRBJ2-2
TGTGCCAGCAGTTACTCAGTCGGACAGGGGCATGGCTACACCTTC	CASSYSVGQGHGYTF	TRBD1	-	TRBV6-5	TRBJ1-2
TGTGCCACCCACCGGGGCGAGCCGGGAGGTGAAAAACTGTTTTTT	CATHRGEPGGEKLFF	-	-	TRBV19	TRBJ1-4
TGTGCCAGCAGTTTATGGGGGGCCGGGGCCAACGTCCTGACTTTC	CASSLWGAGANVLTF	-	few	TRBV28	TRBJ2-6
TGTGCCAGCAGCCGCCCCAGACTAGCGGGTAGCACAGATACGCAGTATTTT	CASSRPRLAGSTDTQYF	TRBD2	-	TRBV28	TRBJ2-3
TGTGCCAGCAGAACAGGGCAAATCACTGAAGCTTTCTTT	CASRTGQITEAFF	-	-	TRBV28	TRBJ1-1
TGTGCCAGCAGTCGGACTAGCAAATCAACGGATACGCAGTATTTT	CASSRTSKSTDTQYF	TRBD2	-	TRBV2	TRBJ2-3
TGTGCCAGCAGTGAAAGCGCCGGGTTTAGCTCCTACGAGCAGTACTTC	CASSESAGFSSYEQYF	-	few	TRBV2	TRBJ2-7
TGTGCCAGCACGGTTCGGACAGCCGCGAACACTGAAGCTTTCTTT	CASTVRTAANTEAFF	-	few	TRBV2	TRBJ1-1
TGTGCCAGCAGTGACTCCGCGGGAGGTAGCACAGATACGCAGTATTTT	CASSDSAGGSTDTQYF	TRBD2	-	TRBV6-4	TRBJ2-3
TGTGCCAGCAGTTTACAGGCTAGCGGGAAAGGTGAGCAGTTCTTC	CASSLQASGKGEQFF	TRBD2	-	TRBV28	TRBJ2-1
TGTGCCATCAGTCCGCCGGGACAGGGTACTGAAGCTTTCTTT	CAISPPGQGTEAFF	TRBD1	-	TRBV10-3	TRBJ1-1
TGTGCCAGCAGTTCCACAGGGGATAACACTGAAGCTTTCTTT	CASSSTGDNTEAFF	TRBD1	-	TRBV27	TRBJ1-1
TGTGCCAGCTCACCAGGGCCAACTGAAAAACTGTTTTTT	CASSPGPTEKLFF	-	-	TRBV18	TRBJ1-4